This T cell receptor (beta chain) stems from a study of blood T cell repertoires in COVID-19. Looking at the study overall: Both acute and convalescent COVID-19 samples were obtained from the United States, Italy and Spain. The cDNA or gDNA used as material had been derived from T cells, B-cell-depleted T cells, or PBMCs.

This clone was seen only a few times. The same CDR3 can be traced to other DNA sequences in this sample. V was shortened by 4 bases and J by 6 bases, with 14 bases between the two germline ends. Germline CDR1 reads KGHDR; CDR2 reads SFDVKD. The length of the CDR3 is 14 residues. In the authors' workflow: By means of reference gene primer amplification, nucleated cell counts were estimated. Sequenced by immunoSEQ multiplex PCR; TCRdb stores in-frame clones only, minus some. For V, J and clone size, that table is used; D and trimming come from the DNA. The sample has roughly 250,000 clones, around 81% seen once.

The source material was peripheral blood. This receptor was taken from a woman in her sixties or seventies with active or convalescent COVID-19. This chain connects TRBV24-1 to TRBJ1-2, with D hard to call. The CDR3 loop reads CATSDPRTGNGYTF. Here the CDR3 DNA reads TGTGCCACCAGTGACCCCAGGACGGGGAATGGCTACACCTTC.